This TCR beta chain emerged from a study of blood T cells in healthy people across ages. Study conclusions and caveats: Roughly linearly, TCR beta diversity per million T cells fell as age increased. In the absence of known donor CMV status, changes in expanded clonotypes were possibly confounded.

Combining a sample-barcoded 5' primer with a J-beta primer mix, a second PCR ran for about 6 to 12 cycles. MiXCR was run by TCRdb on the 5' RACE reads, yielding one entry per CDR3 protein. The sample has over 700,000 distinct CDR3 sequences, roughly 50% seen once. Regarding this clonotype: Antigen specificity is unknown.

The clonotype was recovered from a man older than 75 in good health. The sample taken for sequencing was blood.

For the CDR3, the DNA is TGTGCCAGCAGTCCGCGCAACCCCAATCAGCCCCAGCATTTT. It translates to CASSPRNPNQPQHF. The chain is built from TRBV28 and TRBJ1-5; no definite D call. V gave up 5 bases and J gave up 3 bases, with 11 bases separating them. CDR1 is MDHEN, CDR2 SYDVKM, per germline. The CDR3 is 14 amino acids.